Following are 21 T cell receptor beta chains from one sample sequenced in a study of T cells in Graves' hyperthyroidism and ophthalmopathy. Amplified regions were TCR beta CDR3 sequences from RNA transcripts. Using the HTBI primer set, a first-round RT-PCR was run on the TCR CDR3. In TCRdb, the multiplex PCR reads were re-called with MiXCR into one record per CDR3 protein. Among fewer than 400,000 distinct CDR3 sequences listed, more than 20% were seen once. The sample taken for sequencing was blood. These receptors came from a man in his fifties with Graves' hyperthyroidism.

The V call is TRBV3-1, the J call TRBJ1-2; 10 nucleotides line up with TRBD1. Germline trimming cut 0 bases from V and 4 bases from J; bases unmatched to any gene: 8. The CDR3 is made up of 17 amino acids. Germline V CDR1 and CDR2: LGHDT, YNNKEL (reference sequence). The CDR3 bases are TGTGCCAGCAGCCAAGAAGGAAGGACAGGGGGTTTCTATGGCTACACCTTC. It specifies CASSQEGRTGGFYGYTF.

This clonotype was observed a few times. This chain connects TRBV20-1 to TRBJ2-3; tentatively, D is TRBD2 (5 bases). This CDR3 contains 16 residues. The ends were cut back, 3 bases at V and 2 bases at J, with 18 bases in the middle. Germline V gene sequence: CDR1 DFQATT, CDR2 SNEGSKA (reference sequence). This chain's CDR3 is CSASSSDWRLTDTQYF. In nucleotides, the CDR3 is TGCAGTGCTAGCTCTTCGGACTGGAGACTCACAGATACGCAGTATTTT.

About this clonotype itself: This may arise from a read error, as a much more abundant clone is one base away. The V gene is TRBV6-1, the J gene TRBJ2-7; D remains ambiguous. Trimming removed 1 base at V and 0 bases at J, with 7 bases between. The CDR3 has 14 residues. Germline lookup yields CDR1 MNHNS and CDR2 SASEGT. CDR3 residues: CASSEGARSYEQYF. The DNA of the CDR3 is TGTGCCAGCAGTGAAGGGGCTCGCTCCTACGAGCAGTACTTC.

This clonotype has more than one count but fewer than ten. CDR3 DNA sequence: TGTGCCAGCACCGGGGACGGTGAAGCTTTCTTT. It yields the protein CASTGDGEAFF. The V gene is TRBV2, the J gene TRBJ1-1; TRBD1 is a possible D gene (5 bases). The germline V gene has CDR1 SNHLY and CDR2 FYNNEI. Trimming took 7 bases from V and 7 from J, leaving 10 bases between them. CDR3 length equals 11 residues.

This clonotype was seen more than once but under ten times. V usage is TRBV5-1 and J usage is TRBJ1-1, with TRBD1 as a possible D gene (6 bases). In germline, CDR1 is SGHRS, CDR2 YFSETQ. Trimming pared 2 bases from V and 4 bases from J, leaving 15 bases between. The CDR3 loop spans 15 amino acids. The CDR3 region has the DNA TGCGCCAGCAGCTTCGGAGCCGACAGGAGCACTGAAGCTTTCTTT. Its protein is CASSFGADRSTEAFF. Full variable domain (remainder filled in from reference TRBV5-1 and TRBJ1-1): KAGVTQTPRYLIKTRGQQVTLSCSPISGHRSVSWYQQTPGQGLQFLFEYFSETQRNKGNFPGRFSGRQFSNSRSEMNVSTLELGDSALYLCASSFGADRSTEAFFGQGTRLTVV.

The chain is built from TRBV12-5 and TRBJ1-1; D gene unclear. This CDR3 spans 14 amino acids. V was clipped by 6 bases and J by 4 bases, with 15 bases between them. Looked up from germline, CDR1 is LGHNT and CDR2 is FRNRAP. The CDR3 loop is CASGVDGGVTEAFF. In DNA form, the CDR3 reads TGTGCTAGTGGGGTGGACGGTGGGGTCACTGAAGCTTTCTTT.

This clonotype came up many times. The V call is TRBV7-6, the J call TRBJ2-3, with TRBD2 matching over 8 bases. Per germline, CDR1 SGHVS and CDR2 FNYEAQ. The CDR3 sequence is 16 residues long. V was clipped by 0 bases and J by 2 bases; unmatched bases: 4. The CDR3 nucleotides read TGTGCCAGCAGCTTAGCGTACGGGGGGGTCACAGATACGCAGTATTTT. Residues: CASSLAYGGVTDTQYF.

The CDR3 DNA sequence: TGTGCCAGCAGCCGGGACTCCGGGACAGGGTATGGCTACACCTTC. Translating gives CASSRDSGTGYGYTF. V and J are TRBV3-1 and TRBJ1-2, with 9 positions matching TRBD1. The CDR3 spans 15 residues. Per germline, CDR1 LGHDT and CDR2 YNNKEL (reference sequence). The J segment lost 5 bases and the V segment lost 4 bases, leaving 8 bases of the junction unmatched.

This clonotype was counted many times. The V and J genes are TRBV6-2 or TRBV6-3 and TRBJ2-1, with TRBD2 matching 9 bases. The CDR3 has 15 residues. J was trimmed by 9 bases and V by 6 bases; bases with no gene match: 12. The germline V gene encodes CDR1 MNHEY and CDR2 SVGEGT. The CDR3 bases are TGTGCCAGCAGGGACCTTAGCGGGAGCACGGGTGAGCAGTTCTTC. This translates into CASRDLSGSTGEQFF.

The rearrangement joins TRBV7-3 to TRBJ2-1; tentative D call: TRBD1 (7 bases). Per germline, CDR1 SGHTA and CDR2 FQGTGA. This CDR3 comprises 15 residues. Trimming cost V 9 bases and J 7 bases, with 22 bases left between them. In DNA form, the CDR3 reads TGTGCCAGTAGTATTGAAGCGGCAGGGGGGAATGAGCAGTTCTTC. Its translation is CASSIEAAGGNEQFF. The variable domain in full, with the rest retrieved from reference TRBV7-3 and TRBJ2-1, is GAGVSQTPSNKVTEKGKYVELRCDPISGHTALYWYRQSLGQGPEFLIYFQGTGAADDSGLPNDRFFAVRPEGSVSTLKIQRTERGDSAVYLCASSIEAAGGNEQFFGPGTRLTVL.

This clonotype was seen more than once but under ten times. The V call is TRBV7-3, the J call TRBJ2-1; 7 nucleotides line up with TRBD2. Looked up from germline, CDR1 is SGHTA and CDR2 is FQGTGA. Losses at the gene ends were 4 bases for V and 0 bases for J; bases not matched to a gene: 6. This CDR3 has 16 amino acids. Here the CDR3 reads CASSYLAVSSYNEQFF. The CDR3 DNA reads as TGTGCCAGCAGCTATCTAGCGGTTAGCTCCTACAATGAGCAGTTCTTC.

CDR3 DNA sequence: TGTGCCAGCAGTGAAGCGGCGCCCTACGAGCAGTACTTC. Translated, it gives CASSEAAPYEQYF. The chain is built from TRBV6-1 and TRBJ2-7, with D uncertain. V lost 0 bases and J 2 bases, leaving 5 bases between the germline ends. CDR1 and CDR2 (germline): MNHNS, SASEGT. There are 13 residues in the CDR3.

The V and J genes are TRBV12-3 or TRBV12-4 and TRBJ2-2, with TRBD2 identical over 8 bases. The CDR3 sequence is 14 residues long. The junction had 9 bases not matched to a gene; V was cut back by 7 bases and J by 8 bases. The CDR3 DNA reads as TGTGCCAGCAACGATAGCGGGATGGGAGGGGAGCTGTTTTTT. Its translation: CASNDSGMGGELFF.

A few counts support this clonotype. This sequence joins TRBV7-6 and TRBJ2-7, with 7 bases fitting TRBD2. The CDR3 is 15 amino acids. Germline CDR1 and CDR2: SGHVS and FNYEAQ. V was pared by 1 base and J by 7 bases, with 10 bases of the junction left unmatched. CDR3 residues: CASSLDGGSVGEQYF. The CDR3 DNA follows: TGTGCCAGCAGCTTAGATGGCGGGAGTGTGGGGGAGCAGTACTTC.

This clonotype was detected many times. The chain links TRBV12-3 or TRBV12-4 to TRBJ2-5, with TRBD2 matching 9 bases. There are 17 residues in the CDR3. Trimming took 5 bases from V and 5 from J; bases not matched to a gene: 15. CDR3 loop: CASSPIAGVESAETQYF. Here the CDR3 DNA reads TGTGCCAGCAGTCCCATAGCGGGAGTGGAGTCAGCGGAGACCCAGTACTTC.

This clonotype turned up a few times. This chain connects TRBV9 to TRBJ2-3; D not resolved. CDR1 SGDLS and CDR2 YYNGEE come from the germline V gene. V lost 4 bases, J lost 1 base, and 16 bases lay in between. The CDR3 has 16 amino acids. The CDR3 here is CASSPGSAYGTDTQYF. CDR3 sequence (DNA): TGTGCCAGCAGCCCCGGAAGCGCGTACGGCACAGATACGCAGTATTTT.

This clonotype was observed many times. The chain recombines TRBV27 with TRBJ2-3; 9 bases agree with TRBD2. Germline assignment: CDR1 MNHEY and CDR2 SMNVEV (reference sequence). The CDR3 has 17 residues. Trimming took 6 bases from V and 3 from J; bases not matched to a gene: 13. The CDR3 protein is CASRPFRGRAETDTQYF. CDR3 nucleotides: TGTGCCAGCAGACCCTTCCGCGGGAGGGCCGAGACAGATACGCAGTATTTT.

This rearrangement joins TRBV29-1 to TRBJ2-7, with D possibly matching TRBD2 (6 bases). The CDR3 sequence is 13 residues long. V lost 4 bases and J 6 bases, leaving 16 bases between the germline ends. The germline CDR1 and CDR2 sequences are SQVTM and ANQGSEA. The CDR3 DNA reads TGCAGCGTTGCCGTAGCGGCCGGGGGCGAGCAGTACTTC. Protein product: CSVAVAAGGEQYF.

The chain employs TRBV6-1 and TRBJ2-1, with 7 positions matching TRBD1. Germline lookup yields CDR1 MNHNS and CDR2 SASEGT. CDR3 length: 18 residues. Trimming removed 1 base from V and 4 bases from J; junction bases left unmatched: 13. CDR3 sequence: CASSEGRQGSGLYNEQFF. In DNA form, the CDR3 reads TGTGCCAGCAGTGAAGGGAGACAGGGATCGGGTTTATACAATGAGCAGTTCTTC.

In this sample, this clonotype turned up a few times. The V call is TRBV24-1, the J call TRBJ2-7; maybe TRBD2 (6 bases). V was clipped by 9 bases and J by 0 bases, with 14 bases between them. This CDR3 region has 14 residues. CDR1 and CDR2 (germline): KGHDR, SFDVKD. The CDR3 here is CATEGGSGSYEQYF. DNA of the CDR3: TGTGCCACCGAGGGTGGTAGCGGCTCCTACGAGCAGTACTTC.

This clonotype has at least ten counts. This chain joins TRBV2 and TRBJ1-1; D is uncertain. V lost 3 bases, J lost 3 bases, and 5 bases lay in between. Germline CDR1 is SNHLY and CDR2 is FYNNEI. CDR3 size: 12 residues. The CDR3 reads CASSDSYTEAFF. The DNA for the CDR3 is TGTGCCAGCAGTGACAGTTACACTGAAGCTTTCTTT. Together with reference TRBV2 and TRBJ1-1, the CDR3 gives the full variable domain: EPEVTQTPSHQVTQMGQEVILRCVPISNHLYFYWYRQILGQKVEFLVSFYNNEISEKSEIFDDQFSVERPDGSNFTLKIRSTKLEDSAMYFCASSDSYTEAFFGQGTRLTVV.